The source of this T cell receptor beta chain is a study of vaccination and CD4 T cells after COVID-19 (dated by TCRdb to between 2022 and 2023). Study-level background: The convalescent cohort included six males and four females, with two Hispanic individuals, seven Caucasians, two Asians and one multiracial person. Participants received two doses of either the Pfizer-BioNTech BNT162b2 vaccine (n=8) or the Moderna mRNA-1273 vaccine (n=2). Post-COVID blood samples from convalescent patients were collected a median of around 100 days after diagnosis, with a range of roughly 30 to 170 days. Post-vaccine blood samples were taken a median of about 72 days after the second vaccine dose, with a range of about 12 to 250 days. Overlapping spike peptide pools from SARS-CoV-2 and from the common cold coronaviruses HCoV-NL63, HCoV-OC43 and HCoV-229E were used as culture stimuli. Control cultures used a CEFX viral epitope pool as positive control, an HIV-1 Nef peptide pool as negative control, or no peptide. In ten to eleven COVID-19 convalescent patients and several infection-naive healthy vaccine recipients, the spike-specific CD4+ TCR repertoire before mRNA vaccination was compared with the repertoire after mRNA vaccination. At the TCR clonotype level, an earlier paper using these donors assessed memory CD4+ T cell crossreactivity between SARS-CoV-2 and common cold coronavirus spike proteins. The study at large found these results: Of the vaccine-specific clones in convalescent patients, 304 of 307, or nearly all, reacted only to SARS-CoV-2 spike and did not cross-react with common cold coronaviruses. Relatively few convalescent patients were included in the study, and early timepoints after natural infection were not analyzed. The median count of SARS-CoV-2-reactive clonotypes went up from around 21 after infection to about 40 after vaccination, although the change was not significant. In convalescent patients, a median approximately 83% of post-vaccine SARS-CoV-2-reactive clones were detected only after vaccination, suggesting vaccine-specific priming.

The germline V gene (reference sequence) supplies CDR1 DFQATT and CDR2 SNEGSKA. CDR3 length: 16 amino acids, cysteine to phenylalanine. Only the CDR3 DNA stays, 48 bases, in frame from base 1. V is cut by 0 bases and J by 5 bases, and the space between the germline ends is 19 bases. Worth noting for this clonotype: The antigen this receptor binds is unknown. No clone much larger than this one lies a single base away; base qualities are absent.

The sample's treatment or condition label, in plain terms: 10-day PBMC culture with coronavirus spike peptide pools or control peptides (ViraFEST assay). CD4+ T cells from unexposed donors were collected before the COVID-19 pandemic (2011-2018). The study used the ViraFEST assay, which expanded antigen-specific T cells with peptide pools and then identified expanded clonotypes by TCR sequencing. Each well held more than 1.5 million PBMCs cultured in IMDM containing about 5% human AB serum and 9 to 10 IU/ml IL-2, with 7.5 to 10 ug/ml peptide pools added. On days 3 and 7, half of the culture medium was replaced with fresh IL-2-containing medium. After approximately 10 days of culture, CD4+ T cells were isolated by negative selection using the EasySep CD4+ T cell isolation kit. As cell numbers permitted, CD4+ T cells from unexposed donors were tested for reactivity to SARS-CoV-2 S and N and to four common cold coronavirus spike pools. PBMCs were separated from whole blood using Ficoll-Paque Plus gradient centrifugation and then either used fresh or cryopreserved at -140C. Triplicate wells were generally used for each culture condition. The leukapheresis product for the unexposed donors was obtained through commercial purchase.

The library was prepared using PCR. DNA from cultured CD4+ T cells was subjected to TCR sequencing with the Oncomine TCR Beta short-read assay at the Johns Hopkins FTIC core. The QIAamp micro DNA kit was used to extract genomic DNA from the cultured CD4+ T cells. Oncomine TCR Beta libraries from cultured CD4+ T cells were pooled with unique dual indexes and sequenced on an Illumina iSeq 100. The authors processed their data as follows. Non-productive sequences were removed, and CDR3s that did not start with C, did not end with F or W, or were shorter than 7 amino acids were discarded. Antigen-specific clonotypes were identified using the MANAFEST web application through comparison of peptide-stimulated wells with reference and other culture wells. To be called positive, a clone needed an FDR below 0.05, an odds ratio above 5, and a productive frequency above 0.1% in at least two of three replicate wells. Cross-reactive clonotypes were defined as significantly expanded in both SARS-CoV-2 spike wells and at least one common cold coronavirus spike condition. CDR3 homology was assessed with Levenshtein distances (stringdist) and unrooted phylogenetic trees (ape) in R version 3.6.1. Through fastp at Q25 and MiXCR, TCRdb rebuilt clones from the public reads, retaining in-frame beta chains. Here each entry gathers all rows of one CDR3 protein and keeps the most common genes and DNA. TCRdb's processing, not the authors' own work, is the source of the V and J calls. This sample has 9,500 to 12,000 distinct CDR3 sequences in its table, and more than 35% of those were observed once. 16% of the sample goes to the ten largest clones.

The TCR sequence derives from a human donor in good health. Specimen: CD4+ T cells from blood, cultured in vitro. The chain employs TRBV20-1 and TRBJ1-1; the D region possibly corresponds to TRBD1 (6 bases align). The CDR3 in this case is CSARDLSGERGTEAFF. The DNA reads TGCAGTGCTAGAGATCTGTCGGGGGAAAGGGGGACTGAAGCTTTCTTT.